These 21 T cell receptor beta chains share one sample of origin, sequenced in a study of blood T cell repertoires in COVID-19. TCRdb's copy holds only in-frame clones and misses some; the assay was immunoSEQ multiplex PCR. The data show 380,000 or so clones, with 81% seen just once and over 0.95% held by the top ten. Sequencing input: peripheral blood. These receptors were obtained from a human donor with acute or convalescent COVID-19. The donor label of this sample is uncertain.

CDR3 residues: CASSTEGNTIYF. In DNA, the CDR3 is TGCGCCAGCAGTACAGAAGGAAACACCATATATTTT. This chain connects TRBV5-1 to TRBJ1-3; D gene uncertain. The germline CDR1 and CDR2 sequences are SGHRS and YFSETQ. Trimming took off 5 bases at V and 4 bases at J, with 7 bases between the two ends. There are 12 residues in the CDR3.

This rearrangement joins TRBV3-1 (or the pseudogene TRBV3-2) to TRBJ2-5, with 7 bases that match TRBD2. After removal of 4 bases from V and 0 bases from J, the junction contained 5 bases not matched to a gene. The germline V gene has CDR1 LGHDT and CDR2 YNNKEL (reference sequence). The CDR3 is 15 residues long. The CDR3 bases are TGTGCCAGCAGCCGGTCCGGGACTAACCAAGAGACCCAGTACTTC. Translation gives CASSRSGTNQETQYF.

The gene calls are TRBV14 and TRBJ1-3, with 9 bases that match TRBD1. V lost 4 bases and J lost 2; bases outside the gene matches: 0. The CDR3 runs to 14 residues. Germline V gives CDR1 SGHDN, CDR2 FVKESK. CDR3 sequence (DNA): TGTGCCAGCAGCCGACAGGGGGCTGGAAACACCATATATTTT. Its protein is CASSRQGAGNTIYF.

This chain connects TRBV15 to TRBJ1-5; no clear D gene. Germline V lookup: CDR1 LNHNV, CDR2 YYDKDF (reference sequence). Trimming took 1 base from V and 4 from J, leaving 8 bases between them. The CDR3 covers 14 residues. The CDR3 region is CATSRAGRNQPQHF. The CDR3 coding sequence is TGTGCCACCAGCAGAGCGGGGAGAAATCAGCCCCAGCATTTT.

This chain connects TRBV7-8 to TRBJ2-1, with D hard to call. This CDR3 has 15 amino acids. Trimming shortened V by 4 bases and J by 2 bases, and 12 bases separated the two germline ends. Per germline, CDR1 SGHVS and CDR2 FQNEAQ. The CDR3 loop is CASSWAPGAYNEQFF. Written as DNA, the CDR3 is TGTGCCAGCAGCTGGGCCCCCGGTGCCTACAATGAGCAGTTCTTC.

The V gene is TRBV3-1 (or the pseudogene TRBV3-2), the J gene TRBJ2-5, with 10 bases fitting TRBD1. The CDR3 totals 19 residues. V shed 3 bases, J shed 5 bases, and the junction held 18 bases outside the gene matches. Germline loops: CDR1 LGHDT, CDR2 YNNKEL (reference sequence). The CDR3 DNA follows: TGTGCCAGCAGCCACCGTTGGGCCCCGGGACAGGGGTTTGCGGAGACCCAGTACTTC. Protein: CASSHRWAPGQGFAETQYF.

The J gene is TRBJ2-7, the V gene TRBV19; 12 bases agree with TRBD2. The CDR3 sequence is 16 residues long. The V segment lost 4 bases and the J segment 0 bases; nucleotides outside the gene matches: 4. Germline V gives CDR1 LNHDA, CDR2 SQIVND (reference sequence). As DNA, the CDR3 is TGTGCCAGTAGTAACCCTAGCGGGGGGGCCTCCTACGAGCAGTACTTC. Amino acid sequence: CASSNPSGGASYEQYF.

The V and J genes are TRBV28 and TRBJ2-3; perhaps TRBD1 as D (7 bases). Trimming shortened V by 2 bases and J by 0 bases, and 9 bases separated the two germline ends. This CDR3 spans 15 amino acids. Germline CDR1 MDHEN, CDR2 SYDVKM. The CDR3: CASSLQGGSTDTQYF. The CDR3 DNA follows: TGTGCCAGCAGTTTACAGGGGGGTAGCACAGATACGCAGTATTTT.

The chain couples TRBV30 to TRBJ1-5; 7 bases agree with TRBD1. The CDR3 totals 16 residues. Germline V gene sequence: CDR1 GTSNPN, CDR2 SVGIG (reference sequence). With 2 bases clipped from V and 2 bases from J, the junction kept 9 bases outside the gene matches. The CDR3 protein is CAWSLSQGGGNQPQHF. CDR3 nucleotides: TGTGCCTGGAGTTTATCCCAGGGGGGAGGCAATCAGCCCCAGCATTTT.

The chain carries TRBV28 and TRBJ1-2; TRBD1 might be the D (5 bases). The CDR3 contains 12 residues. Germline V gene data show CDR1 as MDHEN and CDR2 as SYDVKM. V lost 7 bases and J 2 bases, leaving 8 bases between the germline ends. The CDR3 is CASMRGNYGYTF. The DNA of the CDR3 is TGTGCCAGCATGCGGGGCAACTATGGCTACACCTTC.

J is TRBJ1-2 and V is TRBV5-6; D unresolved. This CDR3 has 16 residues. V dropped 3 bases and J dropped 3 bases, with 18 bases sitting between them. Germline assignment: CDR1 SGHDT and CDR2 YYEEEE. CDR3 coding DNA: TGTGCCAGCAGCTGGACTGACAACCCACATGACTATGGCTACACCTTC. Protein: CASSWTDNPHDYGYTF.

The chain is built from TRBV5-4 and TRBJ2-7; D is ambiguous. Looked up from germline, CDR1 is SGHNT and CDR2 is YYREEE (reference sequence). V gave up 0 bases and J gave up 0 bases, with 13 bases separating them. The CDR3 spans 16 residues. CDR3 region: CASSLGWRSGSYEQYF. In nucleotides, the CDR3 is TGTGCCAGCAGCTTGGGTTGGAGAAGTGGCTCCTACGAGCAGTACTTC.

The rearrangement uses TRBV2 and TRBJ1-5; unclear D gene. V gave up 4 bases and J gave up 0 bases, with 7 bases separating them. The CDR3 is made up of 14 amino acids. CDR1 is SNHLY, CDR2 FYNNEI, per germline. The CDR3 nucleotides read TGTGCCAGCAGTGGAGAAAATAGCAATCAGCCCCAGCATTTT. The encoded protein is CASSGENSNQPQHF.

The chain has TRBV29-1 and TRBJ2-2; D is ambiguous. Trimming took off 5 bases at V and 4 bases at J, with 8 bases between the two ends. The CDR3 runs 12 residues. CDR1 and CDR2 (germline): SQVTM, ANQGSEA. In DNA form, the CDR3 reads TGCAGCGTTCGTGGGCGCACCGGGGAGCTGTTTTTT. Translation: CSVRGRTGELFF.

The chain links TRBV19 to TRBJ1-5; possible D gene TRBD1, 6 bases. Germline assignment: CDR1 LNHDA and CDR2 SQIVND (reference sequence). Trimming cost V 5 bases and J 4 bases, with 15 bases left between them. The CDR3 extends over 15 amino acids. The chain's CDR3 is CASSRTGQSNQPQHF. The DNA of the CDR3 is TGTGCCAGTAGTCGTACCGGACAGTCAAATCAGCCCCAGCATTTT.

This clone occurred once. V is TRBV6-1 and J is TRBJ2-6; D possibly corresponds to TRBD1 (6 bases). V was clipped by 3 bases and J by 1 base, with 13 bases between them. The germline V gene encodes CDR1 MNHNS and CDR2 SASEGT. The CDR3 is 17 residues long. In DNA form, the CDR3 reads TGTGCCAGCAGTGACGCAGGGGTTAGGTCTGGGGCCAACGTCCTGACTTTC. Translating it yields CASSDAGVRSGANVLTF.

The CDR3 nucleotides are TGCGCCAGCAGCCAGACTGGGGGCGGGCAAAACACCGGGGAGCTGTTTTTT. It codes for CASSQTGGGQNTGELFF. The chain has TRBV5-1 and TRBJ2-2; maybe TRBD1 (6 bases). The CDR3 runs to 17 residues. Germline V CDR1 and CDR2: SGHRS, YFSETQ. The V end was cut by 4 bases, the J end by 2 bases, with 18 bases between.

The chain couples TRBV11-2 to TRBJ1-2, with TRBD1 as a possible D gene (6 bases). The CDR3 spans 14 residues. Germline V gene sequence: CDR1 SGHAT, CDR2 FQNNGV. The germline V and J ends were trimmed by 6 bases and 8 bases, with 19 bases remaining between them. The CDR3 reads CASRRGGGAYGYTF. The CDR3 coding sequence is TGTGCCAGCAGGAGGGGCGGGGGCGCTTACGGCTACACCTTC.

The chain carries TRBV5-4 and TRBJ1-1, with unresolved D. This CDR3 has 12 amino acids. Germline V lookup: CDR1 SGHNT, CDR2 YYREEE (reference sequence). Trimming left V 4 bases short and J 5 bases short, with 9 bases between. CDR3 nucleotides: TGTGCCAGCAGCACGAAGAGGACTGAAGCTTTCTTT. This codes for CASSTKRTEAFF.

This clone was observed once. V is TRBV28 and J is TRBJ1-3; the D gene is possibly TRBD1 (5 bases). Germline V lookup: CDR1 MDHEN, CDR2 SYDVKM. Trimming pared 5 bases from V and 3 bases from J, leaving 14 bases between. The CDR3 contains 15 residues. The CDR3 nucleotides read TGTGCCAGCAGTCTTACAGGAAATGGTGGAAACACCATATATTTT. Its protein product is CASSLTGNGGNTIYF.

CDR3 loop: CASSPGQIITTDTQYF. CDR3 DNA sequence: TGCGCCAGCAGCCCAGGACAGATTATTACGACAGATACGCAGTATTTT. The chain couples TRBV5-1 to TRBJ2-3, with a tentative D call TRBD1 (6 bases). CDR3 size: 16 residues. Germline CDR1 SGHRS, CDR2 YFSETQ. Trimming pared 4 bases from V and 3 bases from J, leaving 18 bases between.